The next 28 T cell receptor beta chains were all read from a single sample in a study of blood T cell repertoires in COVID-19. Clones were sequenced by immunoSEQ multiplex PCR, and TCRdb holds only the in-frame ones, with some missing. The sample contains a few hundred thousand clones, 89% of which appear only once. Material: peripheral blood. Receptor source: a man aged 35 to 55 with acute or convalescent COVID-19.

The table lists this clone with a count of one. The V call is TRBV28, the J call TRBJ2-1, with D unclear. Germline loops: CDR1 MDHEN, CDR2 SYDVKM. Trimming cost V 2 bases and J 7 bases, with 15 bases left between them. This CDR3 is built from 15 residues. CDR3 loop: CASSLGSGGLNEQFF. Written as DNA, the CDR3 is TGTGCCAGCAGTTTAGGGTCCGGCGGCCTTAATGAGCAGTTCTTC.

The V gene is TRBV27, the J gene TRBJ1-1; D is ambiguous. V lost 1 base and J 10 bases, leaving 19 bases between the germline ends. Looked up from germline, CDR1 is MNHEY and CDR2 is SMNVEV (reference sequence). The CDR3 runs 15 residues. CDR3 nucleotides: TGTGCCAGCAGTTTATGGCTCAGGTTTTATTATGGAGCTTTCTTT. This codes for CASSLWLRFYYGAFF.

The J gene is TRBJ2-2, the V gene TRBV6-6; D is perhaps TRBD1 (6 bases). This CDR3 has 15 residues. V was cut by 8 bases and J by 0 bases, with 13 bases left in between. Germline V lookup: CDR1 MNHNY, CDR2 SVGAGI (reference sequence). The CDR3 sequence: CASFPGDTNTGELFF. For the CDR3, the DNA is TGTGCCAGCTTCCCCGGGGACACGAACACCGGGGAGCTGTTTTTT.

The chain couples TRBV6-5 to TRBJ2-7; 8 nucleotides align to TRBD1. CDR1 and CDR2 from the germline V gene are MNHEY and SVGAGI. V lost 5 bases and J lost 1; bases outside the gene matches: 4. The length of the CDR3 is 14 residues. The CDR3 DNA reads as TGTGCCAGCAGTCAACGACAGGGGTCCTACGAGCAGTACTTC. Its translation: CASSQRQGSYEQYF.

J is TRBJ2-2 and V is TRBV27, with a tentative D call TRBD1 (6 bases). CDR3 length equals 14 residues. Germline V gene sequence: CDR1 MNHEY, CDR2 SMNVEV (reference sequence). Trimming removed 3 bases from V and 6 bases from J, with 11 bases in between. As DNA, the CDR3 is TGTGCCAGCAGTTTCAGTCAGGGGTCCGGGGAGCTGTTTTTT. It translates to CASSFSQGSGELFF.

The chain carries TRBV19 and TRBJ2-7; 7 bases are a match to TRBD1. J was trimmed by 4 bases and V by 7 bases; bases with no gene match: 13. CDR1 and CDR2 from the germline V gene are LNHDA and SQIVND (reference sequence). The CDR3 sequence is 15 residues long. CDR3 bases: TGTGCCAGTACCCAAAGCTTAGGGGGCTGGTACGAGCAGTACTTC. Encoded protein: CASTQSLGGWYEQYF.

This clone was observed once. The V call is TRBV10-1, the J call TRBJ2-7; 15 bases align to TRBD2. V was clipped by 6 bases and J by 2 bases; unmatched bases: 8. Looked up from germline, CDR1 is WNHNN and CDR2 is SYGVQD (reference sequence). This CDR3 has 17 amino acids. CDR3 region: CASRIGTSGRKTYEQYF. The CDR3 nucleotides read TGCGCCAGCAGGATAGGGACTAGCGGGAGGAAAACCTACGAGCAGTACTTC.

The chain employs TRBV19 and TRBJ1-4; the D gene is possibly TRBD1 (5 bases). Looked up from germline, CDR1 is LNHDA and CDR2 is SQIVND (reference sequence). Trimming removed 7 bases at V and 0 bases at J, with 12 bases between. CDR3 length: 15 residues. CDR3 protein: CASNFQGATNEKLFF. The CDR3, as DNA: TGTGCCAGTAATTTTCAGGGTGCAACTAATGAAAAACTGTTTTTT.

The CDR3 DNA reads as TGCGCCAGCAGCTTGGAACTAGCGGGAAACGAGCAGTACTTC. Its protein product is CASSLELAGNEQYF. V usage is TRBV5-1 and J usage is TRBJ2-7, with 10 positions matching TRBD2. Germline V gene data show CDR1 as SGHRS and CDR2 as YFSETQ. Germline trimming cut 0 bases from V and 5 bases from J; bases unmatched to any gene: 2. This CDR3 spans 14 amino acids.

The DNA of the CDR3 is TGCGCCAGCAGTGTTAACACCCCCTCCTATAATTCACCCCTCCACTTT. Residues: CASSVNTPSYNSPLHF. The rearrangement links TRBV10-2 to TRBJ1-6; D call uncertain. There are 16 residues in the CDR3. Between the trimmed V and J ends, which lost 4 bases and 0 bases, there was a span of 10 bases. Germline CDR1 and CDR2: WSHSY and SAAADI.

The genes are TRBV24-1 and TRBJ1-5, with D perhaps matching TRBD1 (5 bases). Germline CDR1 and CDR2: KGHDR and SFDVKD. Trimming removed 5 bases from V and 5 bases from J, with 9 bases in between. This CDR3 has 13 residues. Here the CDR3 reads CATSGGGDQPQHF. Written as DNA, the CDR3 is TGTGCCACCAGTGGCGGGGGTGATCAGCCCCAGCATTTT.

The rearrangement links TRBV6-5 to TRBJ2-3; 7 bases match TRBD2. The CDR3 has 16 residues. Looked up from germline, CDR1 is MNHEY and CDR2 is SVGAGI. Trimming at V came to 3 bases and at J to 2 bases, leaving 8 bases not matched to a gene. CDR3 sequence: CASSYLRLADTDTQYF. The CDR3 bases are TGTGCCAGCAGTTATCTTCGGCTAGCGGACACAGATACGCAGTATTTT.

The CDR3 DNA reads TGTGCCAGCAGCCTAGTAAGGGGGCGGGCAGATACGCAGTATTTT. It codes for CASSLVRGRADTQYF. The gene calls are TRBV5-6 and TRBJ2-3; 7 bases line up with TRBD1. The CDR3 runs to 15 residues. V shed 4 bases and J 4 bases; nucleotides not matched to a gene: 9. Germline CDR1 reads SGHDT; CDR2 reads YYEEEE.

This rearrangement joins TRBV12-3 or TRBV12-4 to TRBJ2-7; TRBD2 aligns across 7 bases. With 8 bases clipped from V and 2 bases from J, the junction kept 3 bases outside the gene matches. The CDR3 spans 12 residues. The CDR3 DNA reads TGTGCCAGCGGGGGGGAGGCCTACGAGCAGTACTTC. It is translated as CASGGEAYEQYF.

This chain uses TRBV6-5 with TRBJ2-7; D possibly corresponds to TRBD1 (6 bases). Trimming shortened V by 10 bases and J by 2 bases, and 15 bases separated the two germline ends. Germline V gene sequence: CDR1 MNHEY, CDR2 SVGAGI. The CDR3 contains 13 residues. The chain's CDR3 is CAISQGSTYEQYF. CDR3 nucleotide sequence: TGTGCCATATCACAGGGATCCACCTACGAGCAGTACTTC.

This chain connects TRBV9 to TRBJ2-2, with 8 nucleotides matching TRBD1. V lost 4 bases and J lost 0; bases outside the gene matches: 5. The CDR3 is 16 amino acids. Germline lookup yields CDR1 SGDLS and CDR2 YYNGEE. The CDR3 nucleotides read TGTGCCAGCAGCCTAGAGACAGGGGCGAACACCGGGGAGCTGTTTTTT. This codes for CASSLETGANTGELFF.

This clone showed up just once. The chain carries TRBV6-1 and TRBJ1-6; D possibly corresponds to TRBD1 (5 bases). Germline CDR1 reads MNHNS; CDR2 reads SASEGT. The CDR3 is 16 residues long. Trimming took 4 bases from V and 7 from J, leaving 17 bases between them. CDR3 DNA sequence: TGTGCCAGCAGTGGGAAATGGGGGGGTCAGAATTCACCCCTCCACTTT. This encodes CASSGKWGGQNSPLHF.

This clone was counted a single time. The CDR3 bases are TGTGCCAGCAGCCCGCGCGAGGCAACTAATGAAAAACTGTTTTTT. Its translation: CASSPREATNEKLFF. The chain uses TRBV11-2 and TRBJ1-4; D call uncertain. Germline V gene sequence: CDR1 SGHAT, CDR2 FQNNGV. CDR3 length: 15 amino acids. V was trimmed by 5 bases and J by 0 bases, leaving 10 bases between them.

This clone occurred a few times. The chain links TRBV6-4 to TRBJ2-3, with 10 bases lining up with TRBD2. This CDR3 region has 16 residues. Germline assignment: CDR1 MRHNA and CDR2 SNTAGT. V dropped 3 bases and J dropped 3; count of bases not matched to a gene: 6. The CDR3: CASSEGLADATDTQYF. The CDR3 coding sequence is TGTGCCAGCAGTGAAGGACTAGCGGACGCTACAGATACGCAGTATTTT.

J is TRBJ2-7 and V is TRBV28; TRBD1 agrees at 7 bases. The V and J ends lost 8 bases and 3 bases, in that order; junction bases with no gene match: 7. This CDR3 comprises 13 residues. Per germline, CDR1 MDHEN and CDR2 SYDVKM. The CDR3 is CASGETGYYEQYF. The DNA of the CDR3 is TGTGCCAGCGGCGAGACAGGGTACTACGAGCAGTACTTC.

The gene calls are TRBV4-1 and TRBJ1-2, with TRBD1 identical over 11 bases. Trimming cost V 1 base and J 7 bases; bases outside gene matches: 11. The germline gives CDR1 MGHRA, CDR2 YSYEKL. The CDR3 has 17 amino acids. CDR3 residues: CASSQGRVGQGVSGYTF. CDR3 nucleotides: TGCGCCAGCAGCCAAGGAAGGGTGGGACAGGGGGTCTCTGGCTACACCTTC.

The rearrangement joins TRBV3-1 (or the pseudogene TRBV3-2) to TRBJ1-1; D is uncertain. Per the germline V gene, CDR1 is LGHDT and CDR2 is YNNKEL (reference sequence). The ends were cut back, 1 base at V and 5 bases at J, with 17 bases in the middle. CDR3 length: 16 residues. The CDR3 loop reads CASSQVGTRSGTEAFF. CDR3 sequence (DNA): TGTGCCAGCAGCCAAGTTGGTACAAGGAGCGGGACTGAAGCTTTCTTT.

This clone was observed a handful of times. CDR3 bases: TGTGCCAGCAGCGCGGGAGTTTATGGTGAGCAGTTCTTC. Encoded protein: CASSAGVYGEQFF. The rearrangement links TRBV9 to TRBJ2-1; tentative D call: TRBD2 (6 bases). The V end lost 3 bases, the J end lost 9 bases, and 13 bases lay between the germline ends. The CDR3 has 13 amino acids. From germline, CDR1 is SGDLS and CDR2 YYNGEE.

This clone was counted once. The chain employs TRBV30 and TRBJ1-5; no reliable D call. The CDR3 sequence is 16 residues long. V lost 4 bases and J 4 bases, leaving 20 bases between the germline ends. From germline, CDR1 is GTSNPN and CDR2 SVGIG (reference sequence). The CDR3 bases are TGTGCCTGGACCCCCCGTTCGGCAGGTATGAATCAGCCCCAGCATTTT. Translation: CAWTPRSAGMNQPQHF.

This clone was detected only a few times. The rearrangement links TRBV2 to TRBJ1-2; tentative D call: TRBD1 (5 bases). There are 14 residues in the CDR3. Trimming stripped 0 bases from V and 5 bases from J, with 10 bases between. CDR1 is SNHLY, CDR2 FYNNEI, per germline. The CDR3 reads CASSEATVVYGYTF. The CDR3 DNA is TGTGCCAGCAGTGAAGCGACAGTGGTGTATGGCTACACCTTC.

The V gene is TRBV29-1, the J gene TRBJ1-1, with TRBD1 identical over 9 bases. J lost 3 bases, V lost 1 base, and 0 bases had no gene match. The CDR3 consists of 13 residues. CDR1 is SQVTM and CDR2 is ANQGSEA in the germline V gene. The CDR3 protein is CSVEGQGDTEAFF. CDR3 sequence (DNA): TGCAGCGTTGAAGGACAGGGGGACACTGAAGCTTTCTTT.

The table lists this clone with a count of one. This rearrangement joins TRBV7-9 to TRBJ1-2, with D maybe TRBD1 (5 bases). The CDR3 sequence is 16 residues long. V lost 0 bases, J lost 4 bases, and 15 bases lay in between. Germline-derived CDR1 and CDR2 are SEHNR and FQNEAQ (reference sequence). The CDR3 bases are TGTGCCAGCAGCTTAGCACTTGAGCGGGGACCCTATGGCTACACCTTC. It specifies CASSLALERGPYGYTF.

The chain combines TRBV4-2 with TRBJ2-7; no clear D gene. The CDR3 contains 15 residues. Germline values: CDR1 LGHNA, CDR2 YNFKEQ. V was pared by 0 bases and J by 3 bases, with 12 bases between. Here the CDR3 reads CASSQDYGSVYEQYF. DNA for the CDR3: TGTGCCAGCAGCCAAGATTACGGAAGCGTCTACGAGCAGTACTTC.